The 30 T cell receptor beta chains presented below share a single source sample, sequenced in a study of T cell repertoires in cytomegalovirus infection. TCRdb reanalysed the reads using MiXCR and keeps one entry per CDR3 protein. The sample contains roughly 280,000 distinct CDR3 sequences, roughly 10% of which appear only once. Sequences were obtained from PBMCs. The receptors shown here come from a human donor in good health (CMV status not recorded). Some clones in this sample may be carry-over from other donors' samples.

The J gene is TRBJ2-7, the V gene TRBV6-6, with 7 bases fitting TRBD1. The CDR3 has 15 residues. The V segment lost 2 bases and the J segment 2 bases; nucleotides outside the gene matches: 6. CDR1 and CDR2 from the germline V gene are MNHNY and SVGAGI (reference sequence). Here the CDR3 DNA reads TGTGCCAGCAGTTACACTAGACAGGGCACCTACGAGCAGTACTTC. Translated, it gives CASSYTRQGTYEQYF.

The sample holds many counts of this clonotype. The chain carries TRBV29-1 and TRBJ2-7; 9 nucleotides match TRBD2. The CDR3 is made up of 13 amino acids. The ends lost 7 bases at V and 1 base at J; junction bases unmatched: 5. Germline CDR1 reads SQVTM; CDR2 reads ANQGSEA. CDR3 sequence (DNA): TGCAGCGCCCGAAGCGGGGGGTCCTACGAGCAGTACTTC. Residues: CSARSGGSYEQYF.

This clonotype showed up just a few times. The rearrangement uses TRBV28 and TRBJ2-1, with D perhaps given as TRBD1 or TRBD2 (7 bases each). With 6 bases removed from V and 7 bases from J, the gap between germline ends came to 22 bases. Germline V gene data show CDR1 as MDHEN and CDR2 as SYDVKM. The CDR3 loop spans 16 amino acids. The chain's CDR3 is CASSPDSGTASNEQFF. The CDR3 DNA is TGTGCCAGCAGCCCAGACAGCGGGACAGCCTCGAATGAGCAGTTCTTC. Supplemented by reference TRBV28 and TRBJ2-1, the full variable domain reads DVKVTQSSRYLVKRTGEKVFLECVQDMDHENMFWYRQDPGLGLRLIYFSYDVKMKEKGDIPEGYSVSREKKERFSLILESASTNQTSMYLCASSPDSGTASNEQFFGPGTRLTVL.

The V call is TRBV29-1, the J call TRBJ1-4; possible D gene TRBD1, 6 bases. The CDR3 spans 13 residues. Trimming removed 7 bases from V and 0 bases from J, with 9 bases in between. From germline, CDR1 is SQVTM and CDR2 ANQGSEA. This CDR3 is CSATGPTNEKLFF. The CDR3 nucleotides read TGCAGCGCCACAGGGCCAACTAATGAAAAACTGTTTTTT. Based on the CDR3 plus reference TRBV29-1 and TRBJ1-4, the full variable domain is SAVISQKPSRDICQRGTSLTIQCQVDSQVTMMFWYRQQPGQSLTLIATANQGSEATYESGFVIDKFPISRPNLTFSTLTVSNMSPEDSSIYLCSATGPTNEKLFFGSGTQLSVL.

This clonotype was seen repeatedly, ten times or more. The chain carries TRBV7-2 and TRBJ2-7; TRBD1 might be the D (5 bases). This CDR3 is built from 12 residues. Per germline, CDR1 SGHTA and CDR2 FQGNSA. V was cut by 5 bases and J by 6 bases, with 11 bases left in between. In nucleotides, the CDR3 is TGTGCCAGCAGCAATCAGGGATCCGAGCAGTACTTC. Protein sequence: CASSNQGSEQYF.

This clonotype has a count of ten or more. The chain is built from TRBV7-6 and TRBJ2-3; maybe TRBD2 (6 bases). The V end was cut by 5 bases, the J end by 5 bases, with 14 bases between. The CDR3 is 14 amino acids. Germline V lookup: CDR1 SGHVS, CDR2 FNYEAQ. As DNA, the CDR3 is TGTGCCAGCAGCCCCCTGGGAGGCCAAGATACGCAGTATTTT. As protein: CASSPLGGQDTQYF.

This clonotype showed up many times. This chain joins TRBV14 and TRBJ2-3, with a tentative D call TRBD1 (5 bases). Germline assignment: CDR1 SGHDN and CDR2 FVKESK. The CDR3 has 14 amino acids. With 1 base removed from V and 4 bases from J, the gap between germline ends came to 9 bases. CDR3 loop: CASSQAGAADTQYF. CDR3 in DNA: TGTGCCAGCAGCCAAGCTGGGGCGGCAGATACGCAGTATTTT.

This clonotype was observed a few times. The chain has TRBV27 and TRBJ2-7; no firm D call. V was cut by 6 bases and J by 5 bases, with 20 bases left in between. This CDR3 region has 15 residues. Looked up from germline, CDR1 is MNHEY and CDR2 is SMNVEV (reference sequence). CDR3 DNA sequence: TGTGCCAGCAGGATACTAAGCTCAGTTAGCAACGAGCAGTACTTC. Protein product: CASRILSSVSNEQYF.

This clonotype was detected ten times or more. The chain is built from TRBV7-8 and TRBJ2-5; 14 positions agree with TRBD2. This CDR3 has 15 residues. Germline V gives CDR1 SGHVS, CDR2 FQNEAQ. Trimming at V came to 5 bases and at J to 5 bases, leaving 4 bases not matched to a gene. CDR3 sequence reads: CASSTTSGGGETQYF. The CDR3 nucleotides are TGTGCCAGCAGCACGACTAGCGGGGGGGGGGAGACCCAGTACTTC. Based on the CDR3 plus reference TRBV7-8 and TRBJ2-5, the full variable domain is GAGVSQSPRYKVAKRGQDVALRCDPISGHVSLFWYQQALGQGPEFLTYFQNEAQLDKSGLPSDRFFAERPEGSVSTLKIQRTQQEDSAVYLCASSTTSGGGETQYFGPGTRLLVL.

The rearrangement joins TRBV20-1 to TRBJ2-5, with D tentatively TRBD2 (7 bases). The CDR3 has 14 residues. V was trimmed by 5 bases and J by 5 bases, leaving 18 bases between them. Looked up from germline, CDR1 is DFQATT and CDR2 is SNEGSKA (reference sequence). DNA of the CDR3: TGCAGTGCTCCCCCGGCGGGGGCGGACGAGACCCAGTACTTC. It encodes CSAPPAGADETQYF.

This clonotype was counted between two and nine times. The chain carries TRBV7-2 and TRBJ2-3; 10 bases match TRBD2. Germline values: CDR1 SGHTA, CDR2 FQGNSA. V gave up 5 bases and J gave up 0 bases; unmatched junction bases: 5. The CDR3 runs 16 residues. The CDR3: CASSPGLAESTDTQYF. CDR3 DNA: TGTGCCAGCAGCCCCGGACTAGCGGAAAGCACAGATACGCAGTATTTT. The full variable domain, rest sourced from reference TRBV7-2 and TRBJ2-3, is GAGVSQSPSNKVTEKGKDVELRCDPISGHTALYWYRQSLGQGLEFLIYFQGNSAPDKSGLPSDRFSAERTGGSVSTLTIQRTQQEDSAVYLCASSPGLAESTDTQYFGPGTRLTVL.

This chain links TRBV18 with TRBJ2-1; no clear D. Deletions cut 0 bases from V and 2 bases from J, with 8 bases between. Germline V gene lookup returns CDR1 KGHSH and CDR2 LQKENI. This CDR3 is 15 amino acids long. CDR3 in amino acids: CASSPPRGPYNEQFF. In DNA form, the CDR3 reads TGTGCCAGCTCACCACCGCGCGGTCCCTACAATGAGCAGTTCTTC. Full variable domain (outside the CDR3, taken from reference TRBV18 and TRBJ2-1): NAGVMQNPRHLVRRRGQEARLRCSPMKGHSHVYWYRQLPEEGLKFMVYLQKENIIDESGMPKERFSAEFPKEGPSILRIQQVVRGDSAAYFCASSPPRGPYNEQFFGPGTRLTVL.

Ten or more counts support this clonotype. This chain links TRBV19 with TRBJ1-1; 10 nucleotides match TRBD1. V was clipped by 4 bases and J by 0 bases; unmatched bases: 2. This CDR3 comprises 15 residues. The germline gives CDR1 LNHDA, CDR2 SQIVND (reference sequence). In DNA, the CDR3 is TGTGCCAGTAGTACCGGACAGGGGGTGAACACTGAAGCTTTCTTT. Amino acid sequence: CASSTGQGVNTEAFF.

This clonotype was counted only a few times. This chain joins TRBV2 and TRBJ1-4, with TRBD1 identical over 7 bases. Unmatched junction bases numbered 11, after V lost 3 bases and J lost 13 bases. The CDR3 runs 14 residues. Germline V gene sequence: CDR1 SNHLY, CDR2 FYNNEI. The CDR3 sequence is CASSEDRKGLGLFF. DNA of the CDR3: TGTGCCAGCAGTGAGGACAGGAAGGGCTTAGGACTGTTTTTT.

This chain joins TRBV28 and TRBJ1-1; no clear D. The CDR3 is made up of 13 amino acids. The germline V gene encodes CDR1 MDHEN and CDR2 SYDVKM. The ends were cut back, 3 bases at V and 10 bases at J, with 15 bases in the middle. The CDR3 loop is CASSFGRVERAFF. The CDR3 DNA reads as TGTGCCAGCAGTTTCGGAAGGGTAGAGAGAGCTTTCTTT.

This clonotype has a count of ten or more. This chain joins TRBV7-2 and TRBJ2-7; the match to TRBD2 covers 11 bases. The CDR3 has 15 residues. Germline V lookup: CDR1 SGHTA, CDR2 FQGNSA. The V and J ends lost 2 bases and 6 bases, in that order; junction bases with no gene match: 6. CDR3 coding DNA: TGTGCCAGCAGCTTAACGGCTAGCGGGAGGCTCGAGCAGTACTTC. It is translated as CASSLTASGRLEQYF.

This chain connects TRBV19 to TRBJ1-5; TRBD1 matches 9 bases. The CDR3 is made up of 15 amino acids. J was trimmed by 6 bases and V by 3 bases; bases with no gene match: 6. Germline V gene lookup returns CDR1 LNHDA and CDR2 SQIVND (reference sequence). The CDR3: CASSIRGQGTQPQHF. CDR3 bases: TGTGCCAGTAGTATTCGCGGACAGGGGACTCAGCCCCAGCATTTT.

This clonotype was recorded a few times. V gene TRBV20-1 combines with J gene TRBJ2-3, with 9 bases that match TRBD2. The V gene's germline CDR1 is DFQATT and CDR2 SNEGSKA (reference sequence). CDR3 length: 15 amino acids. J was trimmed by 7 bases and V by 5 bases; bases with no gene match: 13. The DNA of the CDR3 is TGCAGTGCTCCGCGGCCCGGGACTAGCATCAATACGCAGTATTTT. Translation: CSAPRPGTSINTQYF.

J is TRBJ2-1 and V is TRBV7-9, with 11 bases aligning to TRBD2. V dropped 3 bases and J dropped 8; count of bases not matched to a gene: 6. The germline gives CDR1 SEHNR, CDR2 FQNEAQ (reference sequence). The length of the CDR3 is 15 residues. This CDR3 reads CASSFFSGGAYEQFF. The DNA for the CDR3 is TGTGCCAGCAGCTTTTTTAGCGGGGGGGCGTATGAGCAGTTCTTC.

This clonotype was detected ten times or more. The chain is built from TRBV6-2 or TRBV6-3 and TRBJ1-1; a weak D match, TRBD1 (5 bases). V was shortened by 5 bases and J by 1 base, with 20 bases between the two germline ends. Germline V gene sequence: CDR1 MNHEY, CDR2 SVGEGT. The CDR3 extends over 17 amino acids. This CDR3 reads CASSHSRQGRTNTEAFF. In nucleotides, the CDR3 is TGTGCCAGCAGTCATTCGCGGCAGGGACGCACGAACACTGAAGCTTTCTTT.

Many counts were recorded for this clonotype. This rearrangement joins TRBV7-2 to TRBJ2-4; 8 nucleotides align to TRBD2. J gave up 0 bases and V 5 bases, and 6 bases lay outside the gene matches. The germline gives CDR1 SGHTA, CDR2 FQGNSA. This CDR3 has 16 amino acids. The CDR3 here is CASSTTSGLAKNIQYF. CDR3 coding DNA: TGTGCCAGCAGCACAACTAGCGGATTAGCCAAAAACATTCAGTACTTC.

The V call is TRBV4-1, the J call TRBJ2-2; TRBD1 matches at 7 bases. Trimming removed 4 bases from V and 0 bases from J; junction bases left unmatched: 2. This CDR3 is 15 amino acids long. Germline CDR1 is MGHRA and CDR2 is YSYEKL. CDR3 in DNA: TGCGCCAGCAGCCCACAGGGGTCGAACACCGGGGAGCTGTTTTTT. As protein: CASSPQGSNTGELFF.

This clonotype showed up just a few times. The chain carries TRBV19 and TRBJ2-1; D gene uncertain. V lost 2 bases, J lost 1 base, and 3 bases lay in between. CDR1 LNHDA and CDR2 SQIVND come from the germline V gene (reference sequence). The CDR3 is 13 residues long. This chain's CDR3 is CASSIRSYNEQFF. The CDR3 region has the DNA TGTGCCAGTAGTATACGGTCCTACAATGAGCAGTTCTTC. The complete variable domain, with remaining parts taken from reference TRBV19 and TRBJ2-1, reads DGGITQSPKYLFRKEGQNVTLSCEQNLNHDAMYWYRQDPGQGLRLIYYSQIVNDFQKGDIAEGYSVSREKKESFPLTVTSAQKNPTAFYLCASSIRSYNEQFFGPGTRLTVL.

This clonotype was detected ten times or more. The CDR3 sequence is CASSITHRQTGSASYNEQFF. CDR3 nucleotides: TGTGCCAGTAGTATTACCCATCGCCAGACCGGGAGCGCGTCCTACAATGAGCAGTTCTTC. The V gene is TRBV19, the J gene TRBJ2-1; D might be TRBD2 (6 bases). CDR3 length: 20 amino acids. The germline gives CDR1 LNHDA, CDR2 SQIVND (reference sequence). The germline V and J ends were trimmed by 3 bases and 1 base, with 25 bases remaining between them.

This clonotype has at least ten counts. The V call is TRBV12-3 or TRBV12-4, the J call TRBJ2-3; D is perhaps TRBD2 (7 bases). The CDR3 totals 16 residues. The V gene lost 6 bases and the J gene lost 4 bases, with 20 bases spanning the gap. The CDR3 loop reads CASRVELGGGPDTQYF. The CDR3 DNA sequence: TGTGCCAGCAGAGTTGAATTGGGCGGGGGCCCAGATACGCAGTATTTT.

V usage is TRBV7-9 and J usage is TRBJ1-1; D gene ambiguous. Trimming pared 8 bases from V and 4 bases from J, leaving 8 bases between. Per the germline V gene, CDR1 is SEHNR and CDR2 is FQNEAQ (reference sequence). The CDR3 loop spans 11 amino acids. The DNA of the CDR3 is TGTGCCAGCGCGGTGGGCACTGAAGCTTTCTTT. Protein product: CASAVGTEAFF.

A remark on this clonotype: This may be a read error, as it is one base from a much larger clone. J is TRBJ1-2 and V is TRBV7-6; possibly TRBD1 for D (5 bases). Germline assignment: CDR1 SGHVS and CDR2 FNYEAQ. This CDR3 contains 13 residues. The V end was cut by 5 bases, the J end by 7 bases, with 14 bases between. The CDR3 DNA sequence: TGTGCCAGCAGCCCAGGAGGGGCCTGTGGCTACACCTTC. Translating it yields CASSPGGACGYTF.

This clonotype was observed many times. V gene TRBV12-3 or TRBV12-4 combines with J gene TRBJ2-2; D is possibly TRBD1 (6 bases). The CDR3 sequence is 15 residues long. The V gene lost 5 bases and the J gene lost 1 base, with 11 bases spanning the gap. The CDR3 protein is CASSLQGRNTGELFF. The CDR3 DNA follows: TGTGCCAGCAGTCTACAGGGAAGGAACACCGGGGAGCTGTTTTTT.

CDR3 bases: TGCGCCAGCAGCTTGGAGGGTAGCGGGGAGGAGTATTTT. Translating it yields CASSLEGSGEEYF. The chain joins TRBV5-1 to TRBJ2-3; TRBD2 matches 8 bases. Germline loops: CDR1 SGHRS, CDR2 YFSETQ. The CDR3 totals 13 residues. After removal of 0 bases from V and 13 bases from J, the junction contained 7 bases not matched to a gene.

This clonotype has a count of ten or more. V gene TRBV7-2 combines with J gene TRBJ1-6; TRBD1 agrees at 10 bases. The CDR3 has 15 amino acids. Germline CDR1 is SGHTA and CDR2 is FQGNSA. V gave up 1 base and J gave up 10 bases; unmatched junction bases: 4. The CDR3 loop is CASSLEGTGVSPLHF. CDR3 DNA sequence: TGTGCCAGCAGCTTAGAAGGGACAGGGGTATCACCCCTCCACTTT.